These 5 T cell receptor beta chains came from one sample sequenced in a study of low-dose radiotherapy and immunotherapy resistance in tumors. Gene-specific TRAV and TRBV primers were used for first-strand cDNA, covering alpha and beta chains. The TCRs were subjected to amplification over about 20 PCR cycles employing a constant-region primer in conjunction with a V-primer adapter. In TCRdb, the reads were re-called with MiXCR into one record per CDR3 protein. The table shows 95,000 to 100,000 distinct CDR3 sequences, with around 20% occurring only once. Indicated time point: after trial treatment. Treatment indicated: LDRT plus nivolumab, ipilimumab, low-dose cyclophosphamide and aspirin (RACIN trial). Specimen: PBMCs, collected after low-dose radiotherapy plus immunotherapy. All receptors come from a male donor with prostate cancer.

Ten or more counts support this clonotype. The chain combines TRBV9 with TRBJ2-7; 13 bases are shared with TRBD2. The V segment lost 3 bases and the J segment 6 bases; nucleotides outside the gene matches: 9. The CDR3 has 16 residues. The germline CDR1 and CDR2 sequences are SGDLS and YYNGEE. The CDR3 spells CASSAGLAGVFGEQYF. The CDR3, as DNA: TGTGCCAGCAGCGCCGGACTAGCGGGGGTGTTTGGCGAGCAGTACTTC.

This clonotype was seen only a few times. The chain employs TRBV6-2 or TRBV6-3 and TRBJ1-2; D ambiguous. Germline-derived CDR1 and CDR2 are MNHEY and SVGEGT. V lost 6 bases, J lost 8 bases, and 16 bases lay in between. This CDR3 contains 13 residues. CDR3 residues: CASRPGPPEGYTF. The CDR3 DNA is TGTGCCAGCAGGCCCGGCCCGCCGGAGGGCTACACCTTC.

This clonotype has a count of ten or more. The chain employs TRBV19 and TRBJ2-2, with D unresolved. V lost 6 bases and J lost 7, with 15 bases in between. This CDR3 has 14 residues. The V gene's germline CDR1 is LNHDA and CDR2 SQIVND (reference sequence). The CDR3: CASSARDDSGELFF. The CDR3 DNA reads as TGTGCCAGTAGCGCCCGAGACGATAGCGGGGAGCTGTTTTTT.

This clonotype was observed at least ten times. The chain combines TRBV7-6 with TRBJ1-2, with TRBD1 as a possible D gene (5 bases). The germline V and J ends were trimmed by 4 bases and 4 bases, with 10 bases remaining between them. This CDR3 region has 13 residues. The germline V gene has CDR1 SGHVS and CDR2 FNYEAQ. CDR3 loop: CASSSAGRYGYTF. The CDR3 region has the DNA TGTGCCAGCAGCTCGGCGGGGCGCTATGGCTACACCTTC. The complete variable domain, with remaining parts taken from reference TRBV7-6 and TRBJ1-2, reads GAGVSQSPRYKVTKRGQDVALRCDPISGHVSLYWYRQALGQGPEFLTYFNYEAQQDKSGLPNDRFSAERPEGSISTLTIQRTEQRDSAMYRCASSSAGRYGYTFGSGTRLTVV.

This clonotype has a count of ten or more. The V and J genes are TRBV12-3 or TRBV12-4 and TRBJ1-1; D is uncertain. The germline V and J ends were trimmed by 3 bases and 9 bases, with 8 bases remaining between them. The CDR3 contains 11 residues. For the CDR3, the DNA is TGTGCCAGCAGTTTTGCGAAGAAAGCTTTCTTT. It translates to CASSFAKKAFF.